One sample yielded the 15 T cell receptor beta chains listed below, sequenced in a study of early T cells in non-severe SARS-CoV-2 infection. TCRdb used MiXCR to reprocess the 5' RACE reads, holding one entry per CDR3 protein. The sample includes 55,000 to 70,000 distinct CDR3 sequences, over 4.5% seen only once; the top ten take around 5%. Specimen: whole blood. The receptors originated from an adult who was a healthcare worker with PCR-confirmed SARS-CoV-2 infection or an uninfected control (not recorded which).

This clonotype was counted many times. The chain combines TRBV4-1 with TRBJ2-7; D could derive from TRBD1 or TRBD2 (5 bases each). Germline CDR1 reads MGHRA; CDR2 reads YSYEKL. The CDR3 loop spans 16 amino acids. The V and J ends lost 0 bases and 6 bases respectively, with 18 bases between them. The chain's CDR3 is CASSQEEGRLGREQYF. The DNA of the CDR3 is TGCGCCAGCAGCCAAGAGGAAGGGCGTTTGGGACGCGAGCAGTACTTC.

This clonotype was seen many times. For the CDR3, the DNA is TGTGCCAGTAGTAAACCGGGAAGCACAGATACGCAGTATTTT. It yields the protein CASSKPGSTDTQYF. The V gene is TRBV19, the J gene TRBJ2-3; possibly TRBD2 for D (5 bases). CDR3 size: 14 residues. Trimming left V 4 bases short and J 0 bases short, with 8 bases between. Per germline, CDR1 LNHDA and CDR2 SQIVND (reference sequence).

The table lists this clonotype with a few counts. The chain carries TRBV24-1 and TRBJ1-1; D is undetermined. The germline gives CDR1 KGHDR, CDR2 SFDVKD. Trimming pared 3 bases from V and 9 bases from J, leaving 1 base between. The CDR3 consists of 9 residues. The CDR3 loop reads CATSDQAFF. The CDR3 DNA sequence: TGTGCCACCAGTGATCAAGCTTTCTTT.

This chain's CDR3 is CASSPGQGQGYTF. CDR3 sequence (DNA): TGTGCCAGCAGCCCAGGACAGGGGCAAGGCTACACCTTC. The chain joins TRBV7-3 to TRBJ1-2; 9 bases are shared with TRBD1. With V trimmed by 5 bases and J by 8 bases, 6 bases remained unmatched. The CDR3 length is 13 residues. Germline V gene lookup returns CDR1 SGHTA and CDR2 FQGTGA.

This clonotype was counted a few times. The chain carries TRBV3-1 and TRBJ2-1, with 9 bases identical to TRBD2. The trim removed 1 base at V and 9 bases at J, leaving 7 bases unmatched. This CDR3 has 15 amino acids. Germline CDR1 and CDR2: LGHDT and YNNKEL (reference sequence). The CDR3 DNA reads as TGTGCCAGCAGCCAAGCTAGCGGGATTGGTATTGAGCAGTTCTTC. Translation: CASSQASGIGIEQFF.

The chain employs TRBV7-2 and TRBJ2-7; 11 bases match TRBD2. Losses at the gene ends were 4 bases for V and 3 bases for J; bases not matched to a gene: 11. The CDR3 is 17 residues long. From germline, CDR1 is SGHTA and CDR2 FQGNSA. CDR3 sequence: CASSSYLAGGPDYEQYF. CDR3 bases: TGTGCCAGCAGCTCTTACCTAGCGGGAGGACCGGACTACGAGCAGTACTTC.

This clonotype was seen more than once but under ten times. The rearrangement uses TRBV6-1 and TRBJ2-7; 8 bases are a match to TRBD1. This CDR3 comprises 15 residues. Germline V gene lookup returns CDR1 MNHNS and CDR2 SASEGT. V shed 0 bases and J 4 bases; nucleotides not matched to a gene: 5. CDR3 sequence: CASSEAAGGLYEQYF. For the CDR3, the DNA is TGTGCCAGCAGTGAAGCGGCAGGGGGCTTATACGAGCAGTACTTC.

At least ten counts were recorded for this clonotype. The chain employs TRBV7-2 and TRBJ2-7; no clear D gene. V lost 0 bases and J 4 bases, leaving 7 bases between the germline ends. Germline-derived CDR1 and CDR2 are SGHTA and FQGNSA. There are 13 residues in the CDR3. The CDR3 here is CASSLAAPYEQYF. CDR3 sequence (DNA): TGTGCCAGCAGCTTAGCGGCCCCTTACGAGCAGTACTTC.

This clonotype was seen at least ten times. CDR3 region: CASSGLGGSNTEAFF. The CDR3 DNA follows: TGTGCCAGCAGCGGGCTAGGGGGTTCGAACACTGAAGCTTTCTTT. The chain joins TRBV2 to TRBJ1-1, with D perhaps matching TRBD1 (6 bases). Trimming took 6 bases from V and 1 from J, leaving 15 bases between them. Germline loops: CDR1 SNHLY, CDR2 FYNNEI. This CDR3 contains 15 residues.

This clonotype was recorded a few times. J is TRBJ1-4 and V is TRBV4-1, with D maybe TRBD1 (6 bases). Trimming took 0 bases from V and 8 from J, leaving 13 bases between them. The CDR3 totals 15 residues. The germline gives CDR1 MGHRA, CDR2 YSYEKL. CDR3 residues: CASSQESRDKEKLFF. In DNA, the CDR3 is TGCGCCAGCAGCCAAGAGTCCAGGGACAAGGAAAAACTGTTTTTT.

The chain links TRBV19 to TRBJ1-1; a possible D gene is TRBD1 (5 bases). This CDR3 comprises 13 residues. V lost 6 bases, J lost 5 bases, and 13 bases lay in between. Germline CDR1 LNHDA, CDR2 SQIVND (reference sequence). CDR3 DNA sequence: TGTGCCAGTAGCGCAGGGTATAAGACTGAAGCTTTCTTT. Translation: CASSAGYKTEAFF.

This clonotype came up a few times. The rearrangement uses TRBV7-2 and TRBJ2-1, with TRBD2 matching over 10 bases. The germline V gene encodes CDR1 SGHTA and CDR2 FQGNSA. After removal of 2 bases from V and 6 bases from J, the junction contained 4 bases not matched to a gene. The CDR3 loop spans 15 amino acids. CDR3 nucleotides: TGTGCCAGCAGCTTATTGGGACTAGCGATCAATGAGCAGTTCTTC. This codes for CASSLLGLAINEQFF.

At least ten counts were recorded for this clonotype. The V call is TRBV7-8, the J call TRBJ1-5, with D possibly matching TRBD1 (5 bases). Trimming removed 5 bases from V and 2 bases from J, with 16 bases in between. Germline CDR1 reads SGHVS; CDR2 reads FQNEAQ. This CDR3 is 16 amino acids long. CDR3 coding DNA: TGTGCCAGCAGCCGGGGGAACGCGATCGGCAATCAGCCCCAGCATTTT. It codes for CASSRGNAIGNQPQHF.

This clonotype was seen more than once but under ten times. The rearrangement links TRBV9 to TRBJ2-7; D is unclear. The V and J ends lost 0 bases and 2 bases respectively, with 9 bases between them. The CDR3 covers 14 residues. Germline V gives CDR1 SGDLS, CDR2 YYNGEE. The CDR3 DNA sequence: TGTGCCAGCAGCGTAGGTCCAGATCCCTACGAGCAGTACTTC. Amino acid sequence: CASSVGPDPYEQYF.

The chain joins TRBV5-3 to TRBJ2-1; TRBD1 agrees at 8 bases. TRBV5-3 is an ORF, with its function uncertain. After removal of 2 bases from V and 2 bases from J, the junction contained 6 bases not matched to a gene. The length of the CDR3 is 16 residues. DNA of the CDR3: TGTGCCAGAAGCTTCCACAGGGGGATCACCTACAATGAGCAGTTCTTC. Translating it yields CARSFHRGITYNEQFF.